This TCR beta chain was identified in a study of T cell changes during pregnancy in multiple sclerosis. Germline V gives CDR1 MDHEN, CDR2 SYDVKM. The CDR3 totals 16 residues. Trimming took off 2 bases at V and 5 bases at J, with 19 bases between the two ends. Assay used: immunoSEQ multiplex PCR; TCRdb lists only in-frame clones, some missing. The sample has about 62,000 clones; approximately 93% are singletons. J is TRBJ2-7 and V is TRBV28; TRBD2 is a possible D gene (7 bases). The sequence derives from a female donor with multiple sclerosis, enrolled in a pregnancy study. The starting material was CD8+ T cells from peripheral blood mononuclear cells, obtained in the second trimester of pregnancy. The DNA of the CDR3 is TGTGCCAGCAGTTTAGGCCCCGGGGAAGGGGGGGACGAGCAGTACTTC. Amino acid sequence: CASSLGPGEGGDEQYF.